Listed here are 24 T cell receptor beta chains from one sample, sequenced in a study of cytomegalovirus exposure and HLA in healthy donors. The PCR used 60 Vbeta and 13 Jbeta primers. The assay was immunoSEQ multiplex PCR, and TCRdb's table has in-frame clones only and misses some. The profile shows 50,000 to 75,000 clones, 70% to 75% of them singletons. Input material: PBMCs. The source is a man aged 30 to 45 in good health and CMV-seropositive.

The rearrangement joins TRBV7-9 to TRBJ1-6; TRBD1 aligns across 8 bases. Germline V gene sequence: CDR1 SEHNR, CDR2 FQNEAQ (reference sequence). J lost 11 bases, V lost 2 bases, and 14 bases had no gene match. The CDR3 covers 17 residues. The CDR3 DNA sequence: TGTGCCAGCAGCTTACGTCCGCAGGGGGCGGTGGAACCACCCCTCCACTTT. It is translated as CASSLRPQGAVEPPLHF.

The chain recombines TRBV6-5 with TRBJ1-1; D is possibly TRBD1 (6 bases). The germline CDR1 and CDR2 sequences are MNHEY and SVGAGI. The CDR3 is 13 amino acids. V was pared by 0 bases and J by 10 bases, with 12 bases between. In DNA form, the CDR3 reads TGTGCCAGCAGTTACTCGGGGAGGGGGTCAGCTTTCTTT. This gives the protein CASSYSGRGSAFF.

This rearrangement joins TRBV19 to TRBJ1-1; the D gene is possibly TRBD1 (6 bases). The CDR3 consists of 15 residues. CDR1 is LNHDA and CDR2 is SQIVND in the germline V gene (reference sequence). Trimming stripped 6 bases from V and 2 bases from J, with 16 bases between. In nucleotides, the CDR3 is TGTGCCAGTAGCGTCACGGCAGGGGCTAACACTGAAGCTTTCTTT. Translating it yields CASSVTAGANTEAFF.

CDR3 protein: CASSVGGPTGELFF. CDR3 nucleotides: TGTGCCAGCAGTGTCGGGGGGCCCACCGGGGAGCTGTTTTTT. This chain connects TRBV6-4 to TRBJ2-2, with D possibly matching TRBD2 (7 bases). The V and J ends lost 4 bases and 4 bases respectively, with 10 bases between them. Germline V gene data show CDR1 as MRHNA and CDR2 as SNTAGT. This CDR3 is 14 amino acids long.

This clone has more than one count but fewer than ten. This chain links TRBV6-5 with TRBJ2-3; D unresolved. V was cut by 6 bases and J by 5 bases, with 6 bases left in between. The CDR3 length is 11 residues. Germline V CDR1 and CDR2: MNHEY, SVGAGI. DNA for the CDR3: TGTGCCAGCAGCTCGGTAGATACGCAGTATTTT. Its protein is CASSSVDTQYF.

V gene TRBV7-2 combines with J gene TRBJ1-5; D uncertain. CDR1 and CDR2 from the germline V gene are SGHTA and FQGNSA. CDR3 size: 14 residues. V was clipped by 6 bases and J by 4 bases, with 13 bases between them. The CDR3 is CASSPERANQPQHF. CDR3 nucleotides: TGTGCCAGCAGTCCCGAGAGGGCGAATCAGCCCCAGCATTTT.

The gene calls are TRBV5-4 and TRBJ2-3; TRBD2 agrees at 12 bases. Germline trimming cut 4 bases from V and 4 bases from J; bases unmatched to any gene: 7. There are 16 residues in the CDR3. Germline values: CDR1 SGHNT, CDR2 YYREEE (reference sequence). The CDR3 DNA follows: TGTGCCAGCAGCCAAGAACTAGCGGGGGGTTCAGATACGCAGTATTTT. Its protein product is CASSQELAGGSDTQYF.

V is TRBV15 and J is TRBJ1-1, with TRBD1 identical over 7 bases. The germline V gene encodes CDR1 LNHNV and CDR2 YYDKDF (reference sequence). V trimming: 1 base; J trimming: 12 bases; junction bases outside the gene matches: 8. This CDR3 has 13 amino acids. The CDR3 DNA reads TGTGCCACCAGCAGAGCCAAAGGGGGCGAATCTTTCTTT. It specifies CATSRAKGGESFF.

The chain employs TRBV7-2 and TRBJ1-2, with 9 bases that match TRBD1. Per germline, CDR1 SGHTA and CDR2 FQGNSA. The V gene end was trimmed by 1 base and the J gene end by 8 bases; junction bases not matched to a gene: 17. The CDR3 covers 18 residues. CDR3 sequence (DNA): TGTGCCAGCAGCTTAGTTTTAACAGGGGGCGCTTCTGGGAAGGGCTACACCTTC. Protein sequence: CASSLVLTGGASGKGYTF.

J is TRBJ1-3 and V is TRBV5-6, with D possibly matching TRBD1 (5 bases). The V end was cut by 6 bases, the J end by 4 bases, with 14 bases between. This CDR3 comprises 14 residues. Per the germline V gene, CDR1 is SGHDT and CDR2 is YYEEEE. The CDR3 DNA sequence: TGTGCCAGCAACTACCGGGGGTACGGAAACACCATATATTTT. Its translation: CASNYRGYGNTIYF.

The chain joins TRBV7-2 to TRBJ2-7, with 9 bases that match TRBD1. This CDR3 contains 14 residues. Germline loops: CDR1 SGHTA, CDR2 FQGNSA. V lost 4 bases and J lost 7; bases outside the gene matches: 8. The CDR3 nucleotides read TGTGCCAGCAGCTCGACAGGGGGAAGAGGGGAGCAGTACTTC. This encodes CASSSTGGRGEQYF.

V is TRBV9 and J is TRBJ2-5, with 9 bases lining up with TRBD1. The germline CDR1 and CDR2 sequences are SGDLS and YYNGEE. V trimming: 4 bases; J trimming: 5 bases; junction bases outside the gene matches: 15. CDR3 length: 17 residues. CDR3 coding DNA: TGTGCCAGCAGCTTCTCGGGCGGGGACAGGGTATTTGAGACCCAGTACTTC. Encoded protein: CASSFSGGDRVFETQYF.

The J gene is TRBJ1-4, the V gene TRBV30; 7 bases fit TRBD1. V lost 1 base to trimming and J lost 7 bases; unmatched junction nucleotides: 6. The CDR3 has 14 amino acids. CDR1 and CDR2 from the germline V gene are GTSNPN and SVGIG (reference sequence). CDR3 loop: CAWSGGAGGEKLFF. The CDR3 DNA reads TGTGCCTGGAGTGGTGGGGCAGGGGGTGAAAAACTGTTTTTT.

The chain carries TRBV6-5 and TRBJ2-7; 7 bases align to TRBD2. Germline V gene data show CDR1 as MNHEY and CDR2 as SVGAGI. V shed 8 bases and J 6 bases; nucleotides not matched to a gene: 7. This CDR3 has 12 residues. The CDR3 protein is CASHPWGGEQYF. The CDR3 DNA sequence: TGTGCCAGCCATCCCTGGGGGGGCGAGCAGTACTTC.

The V and J genes are TRBV7-9 and TRBJ1-3; possibly TRBD1 for D (5 bases). The CDR3 sequence is 13 residues long. The V gene's germline CDR1 is SEHNR and CDR2 FQNEAQ (reference sequence). The V gene lost 8 bases and the J gene lost 2 bases, with 10 bases spanning the gap. The CDR3 nucleotides are TGTGCCAGCGGGGGGGAACCTGGAAACACCATATATTTT. Residues: CASGGEPGNTIYF.

The chain combines TRBV15 with TRBJ1-2; 7 bases align to TRBD1. J was trimmed by 6 bases and V by 0 bases; bases with no gene match: 7. The CDR3 totals 15 residues. Germline values: CDR1 LNHNV, CDR2 YYDKDF (reference sequence). This CDR3 is CATSRDGNRGDGYTF. The CDR3, as DNA: TGTGCCACCAGCAGAGATGGGAACAGGGGAGATGGCTACACCTTC.

The rearrangement uses TRBV7-2 and TRBJ2-7; the D is unclear. Germline V gene sequence: CDR1 SGHTA, CDR2 FQGNSA. Trimming pared 7 bases from V and 0 bases from J, leaving 10 bases between. The CDR3 runs to 13 residues. In nucleotides, the CDR3 is TGTGCCAGCACCCAGGTCGCCTCCTACGAGCAGTACTTC. Translating it yields CASTQVASYEQYF.

J is TRBJ1-2 and V is TRBV4-3, with D hard to call. This CDR3 is built from 15 residues. Trimming removed 0 bases from V and 8 bases from J, with 16 bases in between. In germline, CDR1 is LGHNA, CDR2 YSLEER. The DNA of the CDR3 is TGCGCCAGCAGCCAAGATTTAGCCAAGGTGGAAGGCTACACCTTC. Amino acid sequence: CASSQDLAKVEGYTF.

The chain combines TRBV7-2 with TRBJ1-1; D not certain. The CDR3 extends over 11 amino acids. Germline V CDR1 and CDR2: SGHTA, FQGNSA. V lost 5 bases and J 5 bases, leaving 6 bases between the germline ends. This CDR3 reads CASSRGTEAFF. The CDR3 DNA reads as TGTGCCAGCAGCCGCGGAACTGAAGCTTTCTTT.

A word on this clone: Other nucleotide sequences from this sample produce the same CDR3. The chain is built from TRBV27 and TRBJ1-5; tentatively, D is TRBD1 (6 bases). This CDR3 has 17 amino acids. V lost 7 bases, J lost 0 bases, and 19 bases lay in between. Germline V lookup: CDR1 MNHEY, CDR2 SMNVEV (reference sequence). The DNA of the CDR3 is TGTGCCAGCACCTCGACAGGATTCGGCAGTAGCAATCAGCCCCAGCATTTT. This translates into CASTSTGFGSSNQPQHF.

The rearrangement uses TRBV5-4 and TRBJ2-1, with a tentative D call TRBD2 (6 bases). Germline-derived CDR1 and CDR2 are SGHNT and YYREEE (reference sequence). The CDR3 has 15 residues. V was cut by 0 bases and J by 7 bases, with 14 bases left in between. The CDR3 DNA sequence: TGTGCCAGCAGCTTGGACCCCGGGACTTCAAATGAGCAGTTCTTC. Encoded protein: CASSLDPGTSNEQFF.

The gene calls are TRBV11-3 and TRBJ1-5, with unresolved D. The germline V gene encodes CDR1 SGHNT and CDR2 YENEEA. Trimming cost V 5 bases and J 0 bases, with 14 bases left between them. The CDR3 covers 16 residues. The CDR3 protein is CASSDTAGNSNQPQHF. Written as DNA, the CDR3 is TGTGCCAGCAGCGATACCGCGGGGAATAGCAATCAGCCCCAGCATTTT.

This chain joins TRBV7-2 and TRBJ2-1; 12 bases match TRBD2. The CDR3 is made up of 16 amino acids. V shed 3 bases, J shed 2 bases, and the junction held 2 bases outside the gene matches. The V gene's germline CDR1 is SGHTA and CDR2 FQGNSA. CDR3 protein: CASSFRTSGTYNEQFF. CDR3 DNA sequence: TGTGCCAGCAGCTTCCGGACTAGCGGGACCTACAATGAGCAGTTCTTC. The variable domain in full, completed from reference TRBV7-2 and TRBJ2-1, reads GAGVSQSPSNKVTEKGKDVELRCDPISGHTALYWYRQSLGQGLEFLIYFQGNSAPDKSGLPSDRFSAERTGGSVSTLTIQRTQQEDSAVYLCASSFRTSGTYNEQFFGPGTRLTVL.

The CDR3 spells CASSLGTLVGQPQHF. Here the CDR3 DNA reads TGCGCCAGCAGCTTGGGGACTCTTGTGGGTCAGCCCCAGCATTTT. This chain links TRBV5-1 with TRBJ1-5; D not certain. V lost 0 bases and J lost 6, with 13 bases in between. Germline CDR1 reads SGHRS; CDR2 reads YFSETQ. This CDR3 comprises 15 residues.